This is a list of T cell receptor beta chains from one sample in a study of identical twins. TCRdb re-called the 5' RACE reads with MiXCR, one entry per CDR3 protein. The sample carries over 550,000 distinct CDR3 sequences, about 7.1% recorded once. This sample also appeared in a second study, on yellow fever vaccine responses in identical twins.

The sample was PBMCs. The receptors were gathered from a woman aged 18-30 years in good health. Each CDR3 is given without its conserved first and last residue.

j_call	v_call	cdr3_aa
TRBJ2-3	TRBV29-1	SSRERNTDTQY
TRBJ1-4	TRBV14	ASSHLQESNEKLF
TRBJ2-1	TRBV2	ASSGDTGFWSPRSYNEQF
TRBJ2-7	TRBV5-4	ASNYGEKPYEQY
TRBJ2-7	TRBV5-1	ASSPLTSGGYEQY
TRBJ1-5	TRBV12-3/TRBV12-4	ASSWGALDNQPQH
TRBJ2-3	TRBV7-2	ASSKGGRGNTDTQY
TRBJ1-6	TRBV12-3/TRBV12-4	ASSYRSYNSPLH
TRBJ2-7	TRBV5-1	ASSNPDGREQY
TRBJ2-5	TRBV29-1	SGNRGQETQY
TRBJ1-2	TRBV6-5	ASSYSRTAADGYT
TRBJ2-7	TRBV29-1	SVEDWAYEQY
TRBJ2-2	TRBV24-1	ATSDPGELHTGELF
TRBJ2-1	TRBV12-3/TRBV12-4	ASSLVTGNEQF
TRBJ1-1	TRBV20-1	SVSPREGAF
TRBJ2-5	TRBV20-1	SATFSGRAAQETQY
TRBJ2-1	TRBV20-1	SAPGLAAYNEQF
TRBJ1-6	TRBV3-1	ASSQVGTANSPLH
TRBJ2-1	TRBV3-1	ATGVYNEQF
TRBJ2-3	TRBV5-1	ASSSNSGTVTDTQY
TRBJ2-1	TRBV7-9	ASSLAGGQGEQF
TRBJ2-1	TRBV6-1	ASSKLAENEQF